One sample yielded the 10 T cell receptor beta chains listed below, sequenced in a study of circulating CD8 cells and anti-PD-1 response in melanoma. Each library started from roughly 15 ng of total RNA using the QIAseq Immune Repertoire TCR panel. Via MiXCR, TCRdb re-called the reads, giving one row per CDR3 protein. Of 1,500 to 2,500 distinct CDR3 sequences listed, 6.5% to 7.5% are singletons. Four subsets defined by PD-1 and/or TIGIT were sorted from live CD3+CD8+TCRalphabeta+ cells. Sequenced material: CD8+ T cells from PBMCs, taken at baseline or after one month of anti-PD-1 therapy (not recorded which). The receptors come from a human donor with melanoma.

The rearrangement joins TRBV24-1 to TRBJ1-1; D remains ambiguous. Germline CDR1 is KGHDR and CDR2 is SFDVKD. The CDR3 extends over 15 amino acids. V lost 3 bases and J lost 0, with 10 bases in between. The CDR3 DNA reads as TGTGCCACCAGTGATAGCGGGCGGTTGAACACTGAAGCTTTCTTT. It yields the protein CATSDSGRLNTEAFF.

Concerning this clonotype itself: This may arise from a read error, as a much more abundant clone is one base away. The CDR3 DNA is TGTGCCAGCACCCACCGACAGGGGCTAAGAAATGAGCAGCTCTTC. It yields the protein CASTHRQGLRNEQLF. This chain connects TRBV27 to TRBJ2-1, with 8 nucleotides matching TRBD1. From germline, CDR1 is MNHEY and CDR2 SMNVEV (reference sequence). The CDR3 is made up of 15 amino acids.

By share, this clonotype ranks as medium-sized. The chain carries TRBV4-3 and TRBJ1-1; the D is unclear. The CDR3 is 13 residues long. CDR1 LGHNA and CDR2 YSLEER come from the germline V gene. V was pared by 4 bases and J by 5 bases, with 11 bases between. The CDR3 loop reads CASSRDFATEAFF. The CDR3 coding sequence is TGCGCCAGCAGCCGAGACTTCGCAACTGAAGCTTTCTTT.

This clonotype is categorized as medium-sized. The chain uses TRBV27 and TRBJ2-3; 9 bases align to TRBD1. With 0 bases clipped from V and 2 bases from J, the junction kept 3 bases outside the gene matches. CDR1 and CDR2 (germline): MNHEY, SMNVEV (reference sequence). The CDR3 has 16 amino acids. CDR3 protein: CASSLSGQGTTDTQYF. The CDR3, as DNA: TGTGCCAGCAGTTTATCGGGACAGGGAACCACAGATACGCAGTATTTT.

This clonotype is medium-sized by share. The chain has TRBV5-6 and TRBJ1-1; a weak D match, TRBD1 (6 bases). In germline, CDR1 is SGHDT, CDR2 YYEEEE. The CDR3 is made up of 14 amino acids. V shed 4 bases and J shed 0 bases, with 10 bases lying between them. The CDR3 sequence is CASSADSMNTEAFF. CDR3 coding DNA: TGTGCCAGCAGCGCGGACAGCATGAACACTGAAGCTTTCTTT. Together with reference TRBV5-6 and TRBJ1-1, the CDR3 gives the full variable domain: DAGVTQSPTHLIKTRGQQVTLRCSPKSGHDTVSWYQQALGQGPQFIFQYYEEEERQRGNFPDRFSGHQFPNYSSELNVNALLLGDSALYLCASSADSMNTEAFFGQGTRLTVV.

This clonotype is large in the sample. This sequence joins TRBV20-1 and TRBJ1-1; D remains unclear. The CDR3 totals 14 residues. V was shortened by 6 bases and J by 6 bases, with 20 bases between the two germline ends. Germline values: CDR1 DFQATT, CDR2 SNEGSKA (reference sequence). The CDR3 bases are TGCAGTGCGCCGAATTTGGACGGCCAAGCTGAAGCTTTCTTT. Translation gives CSAPNLDGQAEAFF.

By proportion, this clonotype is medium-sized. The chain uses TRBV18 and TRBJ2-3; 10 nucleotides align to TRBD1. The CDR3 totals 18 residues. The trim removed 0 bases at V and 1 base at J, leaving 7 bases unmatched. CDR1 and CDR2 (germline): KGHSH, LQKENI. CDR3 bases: TGTGCCAGCTCACCACCCTTAGGAGGGACAGGGGGCACAGATACGCAGTATTTT. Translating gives CASSPPLGGTGGTDTQYF.

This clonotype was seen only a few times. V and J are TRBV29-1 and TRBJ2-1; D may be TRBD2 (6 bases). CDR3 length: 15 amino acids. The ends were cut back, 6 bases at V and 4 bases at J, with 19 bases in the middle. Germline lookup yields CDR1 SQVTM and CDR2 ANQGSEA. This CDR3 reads CSVGGAGGTYNEQFF. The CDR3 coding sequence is TGCAGCGTCGGCGGCGCGGGCGGGACGTACAATGAGCAGTTCTTC.

CDR3 sequence (DNA): TGTGCCAGCAGCCAAAACAGGGTCAGCCAGTACTTC. Its translation: CASSQNRVSQYF. The rearrangement joins TRBV6-5 to TRBJ2-4; a possible D gene is TRBD1 (6 bases). The V end lost 6 bases, the J end lost 13 bases, and 16 bases lay between the germline ends. The CDR3 extends over 12 amino acids. Looked up from germline, CDR1 is MNHEY and CDR2 is SVGAGI.

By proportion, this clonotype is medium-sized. The CDR3 loop is CAISLTGGDEQFF. CDR3 DNA: TGTGCCATCAGTCTTACAGGGGGCGATGAGCAGTTCTTC. V usage is TRBV10-3 and J usage is TRBJ2-1; TRBD1 matches at 9 bases. The CDR3 runs to 13 residues. V lost 5 bases to trimming and J lost 8 bases; unmatched junction nucleotides: 4. Germline values: CDR1 ENHRY, CDR2 SYGVKD.